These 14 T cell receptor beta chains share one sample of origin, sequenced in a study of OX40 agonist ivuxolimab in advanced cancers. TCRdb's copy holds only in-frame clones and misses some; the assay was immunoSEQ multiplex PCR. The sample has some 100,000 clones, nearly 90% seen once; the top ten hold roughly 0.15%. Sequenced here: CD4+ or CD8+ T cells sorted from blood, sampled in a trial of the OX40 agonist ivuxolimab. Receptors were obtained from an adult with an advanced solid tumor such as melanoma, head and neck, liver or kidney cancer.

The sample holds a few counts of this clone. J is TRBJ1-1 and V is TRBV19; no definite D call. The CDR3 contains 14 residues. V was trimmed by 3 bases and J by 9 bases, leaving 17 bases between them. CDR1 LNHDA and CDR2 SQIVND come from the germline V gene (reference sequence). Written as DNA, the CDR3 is TGTGCCAGTAGTATCCGCCAGCCTCTCGGTAAAGCTTTCTTT. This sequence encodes CASSIRQPLGKAFF.

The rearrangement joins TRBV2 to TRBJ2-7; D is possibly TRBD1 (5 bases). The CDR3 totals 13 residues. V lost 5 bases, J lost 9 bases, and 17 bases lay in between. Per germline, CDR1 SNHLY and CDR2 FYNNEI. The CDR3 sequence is CASSLSDSSPQYF. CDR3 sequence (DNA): TGTGCCAGCAGTCTATCTGACAGCTCCCCGCAGTACTTC.

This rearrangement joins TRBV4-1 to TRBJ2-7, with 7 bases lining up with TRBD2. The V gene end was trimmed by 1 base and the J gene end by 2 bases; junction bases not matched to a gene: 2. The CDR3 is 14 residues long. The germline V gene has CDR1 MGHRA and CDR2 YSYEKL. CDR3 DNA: TGCGCCAGCAGCCAAGCCGGGACTACCTACGAGCAGTACTTC. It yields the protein CASSQAGTTYEQYF.

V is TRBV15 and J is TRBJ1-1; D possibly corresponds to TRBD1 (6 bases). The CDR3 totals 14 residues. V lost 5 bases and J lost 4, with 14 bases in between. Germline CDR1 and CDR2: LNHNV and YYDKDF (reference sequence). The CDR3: CATSLQGGATEAFF. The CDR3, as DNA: TGTGCCACCAGCCTGCAAGGGGGGGCCACTGAAGCTTTCTTT.

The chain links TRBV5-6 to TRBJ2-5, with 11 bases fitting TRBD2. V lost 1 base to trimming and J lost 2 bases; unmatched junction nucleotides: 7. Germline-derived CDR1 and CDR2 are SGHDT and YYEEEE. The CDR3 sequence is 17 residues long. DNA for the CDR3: TGTGCCAGCAGCTTGCCCCTAGCGGGGGGCCGTCAAGAGACCCAGTACTTC. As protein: CASSLPLAGGRQETQYF.

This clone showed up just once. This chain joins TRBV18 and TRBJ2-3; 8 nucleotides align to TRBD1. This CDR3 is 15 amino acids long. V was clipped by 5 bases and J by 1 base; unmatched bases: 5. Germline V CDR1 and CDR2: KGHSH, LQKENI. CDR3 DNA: TGTGCCAGCTCATTCGGACAGGGAGGCACAGATACGCAGTATTTT. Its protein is CASSFGQGGTDTQYF.

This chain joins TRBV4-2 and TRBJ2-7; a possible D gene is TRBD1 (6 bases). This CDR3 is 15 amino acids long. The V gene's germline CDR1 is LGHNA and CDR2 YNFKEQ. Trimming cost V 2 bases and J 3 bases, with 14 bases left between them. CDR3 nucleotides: TGTGCCAGCAGCCAATACCGGGACACCAACTACGAGCAGTACTTC. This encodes CASSQYRDTNYEQYF.

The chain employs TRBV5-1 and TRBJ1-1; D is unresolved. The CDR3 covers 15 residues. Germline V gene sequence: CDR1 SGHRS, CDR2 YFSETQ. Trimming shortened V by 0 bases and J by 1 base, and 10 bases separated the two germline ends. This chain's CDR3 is CASSLDGRSNTEAFF. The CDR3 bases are TGCGCCAGCAGCTTGGATGGCAGGTCGAACACTGAAGCTTTCTTT.

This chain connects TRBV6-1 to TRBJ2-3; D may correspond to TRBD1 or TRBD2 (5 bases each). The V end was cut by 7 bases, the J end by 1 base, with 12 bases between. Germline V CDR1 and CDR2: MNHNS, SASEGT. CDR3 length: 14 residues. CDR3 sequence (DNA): TGTGCCAGCATCACCCGGGGACGCACAGATACGCAGTATTTT. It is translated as CASITRGRTDTQYF.

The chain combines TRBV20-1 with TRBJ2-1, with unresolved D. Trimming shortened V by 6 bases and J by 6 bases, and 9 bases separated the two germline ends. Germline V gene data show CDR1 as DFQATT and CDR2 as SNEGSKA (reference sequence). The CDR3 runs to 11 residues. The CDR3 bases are TGCAGTGCCGTCCCTAGCAATGAGCAGTTCTTC. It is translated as CSAVPSNEQFF.

The CDR3, as DNA: TGTGCCAGCAGGGGGCCCAGGGGAACTGAAGCTTTCTTT. Translation: CASRGPRGTEAFF. The rearrangement uses TRBV6-1 and TRBJ1-1; TRBD1 is a possible D gene (6 bases). The CDR3 loop spans 13 amino acids. Trimming cost V 6 bases and J 5 bases, with 13 bases left between them. CDR1 and CDR2 (germline): MNHNS, SASEGT.

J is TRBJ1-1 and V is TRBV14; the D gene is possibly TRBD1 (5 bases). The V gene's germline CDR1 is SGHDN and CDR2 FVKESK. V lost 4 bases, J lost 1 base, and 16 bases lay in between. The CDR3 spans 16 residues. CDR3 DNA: TGTGCCAGCAGCCTATGGGGCGGGGTGGCGAACACTGAAGCTTTCTTT. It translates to CASSLWGGVANTEAFF.

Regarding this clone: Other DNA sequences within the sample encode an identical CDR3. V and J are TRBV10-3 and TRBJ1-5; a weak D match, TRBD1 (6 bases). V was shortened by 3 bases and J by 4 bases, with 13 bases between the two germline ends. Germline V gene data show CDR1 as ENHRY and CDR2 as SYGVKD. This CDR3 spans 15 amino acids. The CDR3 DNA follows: TGTGCCATCAGTGAAAGATCAGGGGAGAATCAGCCCCAGCATTTT. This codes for CAISERSGENQPQHF.

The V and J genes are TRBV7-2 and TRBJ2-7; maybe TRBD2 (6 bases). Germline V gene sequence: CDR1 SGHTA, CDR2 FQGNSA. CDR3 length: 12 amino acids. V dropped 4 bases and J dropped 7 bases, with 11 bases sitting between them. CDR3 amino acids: CASSSLGREQYF. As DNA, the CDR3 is TGTGCCAGCAGCTCCCTAGGGAGGGAGCAGTACTTC.